This TCR beta chain is from a study of monozygotic twins with inflammatory bowel disease. Germline V gene sequence: CDR1 SGHRS, CDR2 YFSETQ. The CDR3 is made up of 13 amino acids. TCRdb reworked the 5' RACE reads into one entry per CDR3 protein, no DNA. The ten top clones account for 2% to 2.5%, within a sample of some 440,000 distinct CDR3 sequences. The TCR was taken from a human donor with ulcerative colitis or Crohn's disease, or a healthy co-twin of an affected twin (not recorded which). Sequencing used blood. The chain combines TRBV5-1 with TRBJ2-2. CDR3 residues: CASSWINTGELFF.